This T cell receptor (beta chain) was sequenced during a study of beta chain features in type 1 diabetes. This CDR3 has 14 residues. With 3 bases removed from V and 4 bases from J, the gap between germline ends came to 10 bases. Germline loops: CDR1 SGHAT, CDR2 FQNNGV. Study results and limitations: TCRB CDR3s from Type 1 diabetes patients were moderately but significantly shorter in all four CD4+ subsets.

Isolated RNA was reverse transcribed in full, so expressed TCRB transcripts were sequenced. Method: immunoSEQ multiplex PCR; TCRdb's copy keeps in-frame clones and lacks some. The table has 500,000 to 650,000 clones, around an eighth seen once. On this clone itself: Its antigen is not known.

What was sequenced was naive CD4+ T cells from blood. This receptor was taken from a man between 25 and 39 years old with type 1 diabetes. V usage is TRBV11-2 and J usage is TRBJ1-3; D remains ambiguous. In DNA form, the CDR3 reads TGTGCCAGCAGCTTTCCGCTGGGGGGAAACACCATATATTTT. Its translation is CASSFPLGGNTIYF.